Detailed here is one T cell receptor (beta chain). Its antigen is not known. The data derive from a study of shared clonotypes between healthy human individuals. Study-level information: Serving as donors were two women and three men, whose ages spanned 18 to 49.

Sequencing was performed with immunoSEQ multiplex PCR; in TCRdb, only in-frame clones are kept and a portion is missing. Of hundreds of thousands of clones in the sample, roughly 72% are singletons; the top ten hold around 2%. Whole-study findings and limits: Represented genetic and exposure-history diversity was restricted by having few donors. Sampling included only blood; tissue repertoires likely differ.

Sequenced: memory CD4+ T cells sorted from blood. Documented subset: CD45RA-negative fraction. The TCR was taken from a woman aged 25 to 39 in good health.

CDR3 region: CASRSTGETEAFF. As DNA, the CDR3 is TGTGCCAGCAGGAGCACGGGGGAGACTGAAGCTTTCTTT. The V and J genes are TRBV6-1 and TRBJ1-1; the D gene is possibly TRBD1 (5 bases). This CDR3 contains 13 residues. V lost 6 bases to trimming and J lost 5 bases, with 13 bases between them. Germline lookup yields CDR1 MNHNS and CDR2 SASEGT.